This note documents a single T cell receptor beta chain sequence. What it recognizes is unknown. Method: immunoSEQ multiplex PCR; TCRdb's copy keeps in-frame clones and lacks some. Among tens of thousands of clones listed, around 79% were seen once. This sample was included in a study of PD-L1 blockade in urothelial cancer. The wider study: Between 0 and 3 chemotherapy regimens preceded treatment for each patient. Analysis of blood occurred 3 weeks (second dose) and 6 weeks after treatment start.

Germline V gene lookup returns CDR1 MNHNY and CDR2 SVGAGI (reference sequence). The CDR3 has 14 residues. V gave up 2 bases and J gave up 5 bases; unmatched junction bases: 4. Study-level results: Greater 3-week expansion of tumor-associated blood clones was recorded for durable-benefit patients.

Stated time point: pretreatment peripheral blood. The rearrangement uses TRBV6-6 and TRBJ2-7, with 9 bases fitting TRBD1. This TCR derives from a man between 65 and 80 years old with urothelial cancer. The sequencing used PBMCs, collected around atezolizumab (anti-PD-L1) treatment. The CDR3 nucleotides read TGTGCCAGCAGTTACCGACAGGGGGACGACGAGCAGTACTTC. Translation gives CASSYRQGDDEQYF.